The 20 T cell receptor beta chains below all came from one sample that was sequenced in a study of shared clonotypes between healthy human individuals. Clones were sequenced by immunoSEQ multiplex PCR, and TCRdb holds only the in-frame ones, with some missing. Of about 100,000 clones in the sample, roughly 70% are singletons; the top ten hold about 25%. The sample comprised memory CD8+ T cells sorted from blood. Stated subset: CD45RO+ cells pooled with CCR7-negative TemRA cells. All receptors come from a woman between 25 and 40 years old in good health.

This clone was counted only a few times. The chain couples TRBV4-1 to TRBJ1-5; 9 nucleotides match TRBD1. The trim removed 1 base at V and 5 bases at J, leaving 3 bases unmatched. Germline-derived CDR1 and CDR2 are MGHRA and YSYEKL. The CDR3 spans 15 residues. The CDR3 here is CASSQADRGYQPQHF. The CDR3 nucleotides read TGCGCCAGCAGCCAAGCCGACAGGGGGTATCAGCCCCAGCATTTT.

This clone has only a few counts. This chain joins TRBV25-1 and TRBJ2-7; no definite D call. CDR1 MGHDK and CDR2 SYGVNS come from the germline V gene. The CDR3 has 12 residues. V lost 7 bases and J 7 bases, leaving 14 bases between the germline ends. CDR3: CASTDPRGEQYF. The CDR3 nucleotides are TGTGCCAGCACCGACCCAAGAGGAGAGCAGTACTTC.

The rearrangement joins TRBV28 to TRBJ2-2, with TRBD2 identical over 8 bases. Trimming cost V 3 bases and J 7 bases; bases outside gene matches: 16. CDR3 length equals 18 residues. Germline CDR1 MDHEN, CDR2 SYDVKM. In DNA, the CDR3 is TGTGCCAGCAGTTTGGGGCGTGGGCCGAGCGGGAGCGGCGGGGAGCTGTTTTTT. This codes for CASSLGRGPSGSGGELFF.

The rearrangement uses TRBV4-2 and TRBJ2-1, with 7 nucleotides matching TRBD1. This CDR3 region has 15 residues. Germline V gene sequence: CDR1 LGHNA, CDR2 YNFKEQ. Germline trimming cut 5 bases from V and 6 bases from J; bases unmatched to any gene: 10. CDR3 residues: CASSDHRGRVNEQFF. Written as DNA, the CDR3 is TGTGCCAGCAGCGACCACAGGGGAAGGGTCAATGAGCAGTTCTTC.

By proportion, this clone is medium-sized. The same CDR3 also results from other DNA sequences found in this sample. This chain links TRBV15 with TRBJ2-6; 7 bases are a match to TRBD1. Per the germline V gene, CDR1 is LNHNV and CDR2 is YYDKDF (reference sequence). The CDR3 has 16 amino acids. V was clipped by 5 bases and J by 1 base; unmatched bases: 5. Here the CDR3 reads CATSPRTGSGANVLTF. In DNA form, the CDR3 reads TGTGCCACCAGCCCGCGGACAGGATCTGGGGCCAACGTCCTGACTTTC.

The chain carries TRBV19 and TRBJ2-5; unclear D gene. The CDR3 totals 13 residues. The V end lost 3 bases, the J end lost 4 bases, and 9 bases lay between the germline ends. CDR1 is LNHDA and CDR2 is SQIVND in the germline V gene (reference sequence). The CDR3 loop is CASSIGLPETQYF. The CDR3, as DNA: TGTGCCAGTAGTATTGGGCTGCCAGAGACCCAGTACTTC.

This clone was found many times. The chain has TRBV6-5 and TRBJ2-2; D is perhaps TRBD1 or TRBD2 (5 bases each). From germline, CDR1 is MNHEY and CDR2 SVGAGI. V dropped 0 bases and J dropped 1 base, with 9 bases sitting between them. This CDR3 spans 16 amino acids. The CDR3 protein is CASSYSMGENTGELFF. The CDR3 nucleotides are TGTGCCAGCAGTTACTCTATGGGGGAGAACACCGGGGAGCTGTTTTTT.

This clone was picked up many times. The sample has other DNA sequences that encode this CDR3 too. The chain has TRBV7-9 and TRBJ2-1, with 7 positions matching TRBD2. The CDR3 has 16 amino acids. CDR1 is SEHNR and CDR2 is FQNEAQ in the germline V gene (reference sequence). J was trimmed by 3 bases and V by 5 bases; bases with no gene match: 10. DNA of the CDR3: TGTGCCAGCAGCCCAAGGGGCGGGAGCGGCTACAATGAGCAGTTCTTC. Encoded protein: CASSPRGGSGYNEQFF.

This clone has just a few counts. The gene calls are TRBV5-4 and TRBJ1-2; no reliable D call. CDR1 SGHNT and CDR2 YYREEE come from the germline V gene (reference sequence). The V end was cut by 4 bases, the J end by 2 bases, with 6 bases between. The CDR3 consists of 12 residues. The CDR3 DNA sequence: TGTGCCAGCAGCGCAGACAACTATGGCTACACCTTC. This sequence encodes CASSADNYGYTF. Based on the CDR3 plus reference TRBV5-4 and TRBJ1-2, the full variable domain is ETGVTQSPTHLIKTRGQQVTLRCSSQSGHNTVSWYQQALGQGPQFIFQYYREEENGRGNFPPRFSGLQFPNYSSELNVNALELDDSALYLCASSADNYGYTFGSGTRLTVV.

This chain joins TRBV7-9 and TRBJ2-3; perhaps TRBD1 as D (5 bases). In germline, CDR1 is SEHNR, CDR2 FQNEAQ (reference sequence). CDR3 length: 16 residues. Deletions cut 5 bases from V and 3 bases from J, with 18 bases between. DNA of the CDR3: TGTGCCAGCAGCACCTCAGGGTCTTTTCGTACAGATACGCAGTATTTT. This translates into CASSTSGSFRTDTQYF.

The rearrangement uses TRBV6-4 and TRBJ2-2; unclear D gene. The CDR3 extends over 16 amino acids. CDR1 and CDR2 from the germline V gene are MRHNA and SNTAGT. V lost 3 bases and J lost 0, with 11 bases in between. CDR3 residues: CASSELVGTNTGELFF. CDR3 coding DNA: TGTGCCAGCAGTGAATTGGTGGGAACGAACACCGGGGAGCTGTTTTTT.

This chain joins TRBV28 and TRBJ1-2; no reliable D call. There are 13 residues in the CDR3. Trimming took off 6 bases at V and 4 bases at J, with 12 bases between the two ends. Germline assignment: CDR1 MDHEN and CDR2 SYDVKM. The CDR3 DNA follows: TGTGCCAGCAGCTCGATGGCCCGCTATGGCTACACCTTC. It yields the protein CASSSMARYGYTF.

The chain employs TRBV28 and TRBJ1-3, with 7 bases matching TRBD1. From germline, CDR1 is MDHEN and CDR2 SYDVKM. This CDR3 has 14 residues. J was trimmed by 3 bases and V by 9 bases; bases with no gene match: 8. The CDR3 DNA sequence: TGTGCCAGTATGGGACAGTCCCTTGGAAACACCATATATTTT. Its protein is CASMGQSLGNTIYF.

V and J are TRBV6-6 and TRBJ2-7; D is perhaps TRBD1 (6 bases). The CDR3 has 14 residues. Trimming pared 3 bases from V and 1 base from J, leaving 10 bases between. Per germline, CDR1 MNHNY and CDR2 SVGAGI (reference sequence). The chain's CDR3 is CASSYFQGSYEQYF. The DNA for the CDR3 is TGTGCCAGCAGTTATTTTCAGGGGTCCTACGAGCAGTACTTC.

This clone showed up just once. This chain connects TRBV30 to TRBJ2-5; D remains unclear. The closer fit of TRBJ2-7 to the DNA end suggests the J call may be wrong. The germline V gene has CDR1 GTSNPN and CDR2 SVGIG (reference sequence). The CDR3 length is 12 residues. CDR3 loop: CAWSVSGVEQYF. CDR3 bases: TGTGCCTGGAGTGTGTCGGGTGTCGAGCAGTACTTC.

This clone was found a few times. The chain joins TRBV25-1 to TRBJ2-5; 10 nucleotides align to TRBD1. The CDR3 has 15 amino acids. With V trimmed by 3 bases and J by 5 bases, 6 bases remained unmatched. Per the germline V gene, CDR1 is MGHDK and CDR2 is SYGVNS. The CDR3 spells CASSEPGQGRETQYF. The CDR3 region has the DNA TGTGCCAGCAGTGAGCCGGGACAGGGGCGTGAGACCCAGTACTTC.

The gene calls are TRBV28 and TRBJ2-2, with 7 bases matching TRBD1. The ends lost 1 base at V and 0 bases at J; junction bases unmatched: 8. The germline V gene has CDR1 MDHEN and CDR2 SYDVKM. The CDR3 is 18 amino acids. Here the CDR3 reads CASSLSGIQGANTGELFF. The CDR3 DNA follows: TGTGCCAGCAGTTTATCGGGTATTCAGGGGGCGAACACCGGGGAGCTGTTTTTT.

This clone was counted at least ten times. The V gene is TRBV4-2, the J gene TRBJ2-3; 9 bases line up with TRBD1. This CDR3 contains 16 residues. Germline V CDR1 and CDR2: LGHNA, YNFKEQ. With V trimmed by 0 bases and J by 4 bases, 5 bases remained unmatched. The CDR3 DNA sequence: TGTGCCAGCAGCCAAGATACCGGGACAGGGCCAGATACGCAGTATTTT. Its translation is CASSQDTGTGPDTQYF.

Remarks on this clone: This likely came from a read error, as a far larger clone is one base away. The chain carries TRBV4-2 and TRBJ1-4; a possible D gene is TRBD1 (5 bases). Germline V gene data show CDR1 as LGHNA and CDR2 as YNFKEQ. The V and J ends lost 2 bases and 5 bases respectively, with 18 bases between them. This CDR3 has 17 amino acids. The CDR3 DNA follows: TGTGCCAGCAGCCAACTCTCTCCGGGACTGGGAAATGAAAAACTGTTTTTT. This codes for CASSQLSPGLGNEKLFF.

This clone is termed medium-sized (0.01 to 0.1%). The chain has TRBV6-4 and TRBJ2-2; TRBD2 matches at 11 bases. Germline V gene lookup returns CDR1 MRHNA and CDR2 SNTAGT. Trimming took 4 bases from V and 1 from J; bases not matched to a gene: 2. This CDR3 has 16 residues. The CDR3 coding sequence is TGTGCCAGCAGTGGCGGACTAGCGGGGAACACCGGGGAGCTGTTTTTT. Translation: CASSGGLAGNTGELFF.